This TCR beta chain was observed in a study of identical twins. Germline V gene data show CDR1 as DFQATT and CDR2 as SNEGSKA (reference sequence). The CDR3 consists of 13 residues. The junction had 5 bases not matched to a gene; V was cut back by 5 bases and J by 3 bases. TCRdb re-analysed the 5' RACE reads in MiXCR, keeping a single row per CDR3 protein. The sample lists about 660,000 distinct CDR3 sequences; over 8.5% were seen once. This clonotype was found many times. This same sample was also taken into another study, of yellow fever vaccine responses in identical twins.

The J gene is TRBJ2-3, the V gene TRBV20-1; 7 bases are a match to TRBD2. The clonotype comes from a woman aged 18-29 years in good health. The source material was PBMCs. CDR3 DNA: TGCAGTGCTTCCGCGGGACTAACAGATACGCAGTATTTT. This codes for CSASAGLTDTQYF.